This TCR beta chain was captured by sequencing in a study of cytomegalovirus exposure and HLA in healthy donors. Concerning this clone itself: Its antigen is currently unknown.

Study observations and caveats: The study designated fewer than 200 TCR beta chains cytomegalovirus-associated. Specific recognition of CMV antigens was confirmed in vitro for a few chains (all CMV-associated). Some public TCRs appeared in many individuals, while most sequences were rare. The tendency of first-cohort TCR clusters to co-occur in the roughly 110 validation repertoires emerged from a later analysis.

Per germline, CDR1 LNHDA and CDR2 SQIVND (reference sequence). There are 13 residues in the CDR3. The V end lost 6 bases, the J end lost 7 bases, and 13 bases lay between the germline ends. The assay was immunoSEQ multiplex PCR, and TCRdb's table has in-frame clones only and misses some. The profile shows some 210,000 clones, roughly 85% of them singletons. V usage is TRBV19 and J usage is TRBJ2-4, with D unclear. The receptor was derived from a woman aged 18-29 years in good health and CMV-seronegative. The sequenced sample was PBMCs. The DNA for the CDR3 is TGTGCCAGTAGGGCAGGAGTTGAGAACATTCAGTACTTC. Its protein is CASRAGVENIQYF. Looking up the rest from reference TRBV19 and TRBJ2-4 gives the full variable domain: DGGITQSPKYLFRKEGQNVTLSCEQNLNHDAMYWYRQDPGQGLRLIYYSQIVNDFQKGDIAEGYSVSREKKESFPLTVTSAQKNPTAFYLCASRAGVENIQYFGAGTRLSVL.